The sequence of this T cell receptor beta chain was determined in a study of T cells after posttransplantation cyclophosphamide. Findings and limits, study-wide: TRB overlap between skin or GI tissue T cells and blood was limited. After PTCy, TRB diversity resembled that of CNI/methotrexate controls. Donor CD8+ memory clones often dominated recipient blood repertoires at later times.

The CDR3 is 15 amino acids. CDR1 LNHDA and CDR2 SQIVND come from the germline V gene (reference sequence). Between the trimmed V and J ends, which lost 5 bases and 2 bases, there was a span of 14 bases. Worth noting for this clone: As yet, its antigen is unknown.

The protocol was immunoSEQ multiplex PCR, while the TCRdb copy is restricted to in-frame clones and leaves out a portion. The sample lists some 52,000 clones; around 84% were seen once. This chain joins TRBV19 and TRBJ2-3; D is unclear. The sample taken for sequencing was PBMCs. The TCR originated in a young man with a blood cancer, CMV-positive, and with a related stem cell donor. CDR3 region: CASSSLARHTDTQYF. DNA for the CDR3: TGTGCCAGTAGTTCGTTAGCAAGGCACACAGATACGCAGTATTTT.